This T cell receptor (beta chain) is drawn from a study of cytomegalovirus exposure and HLA in healthy donors. About the research overall: Later analysis reported that the approximately 120 validation repertoires shared the platform of the 650 to 700 first-cohort repertoires.

With respect to this clone: Its antigen is unknown.

Germline CDR1 is LNHDA and CDR2 is SQIVND (reference sequence). Unmatched junction bases numbered 25, after V lost 5 bases and J lost 4 bases. The CDR3 consists of 20 residues. Study results and limitations: The tendency of first-cohort TCR clusters to co-occur in the roughly 130 validation repertoires emerged from a later analysis. There were approximately 150 TCR beta chains listed as cytomegalovirus-associated.

Repertoires were generated with immunoSEQ multiplex PCR, while TCRdb's copy carries only in-frame clones and drops some. The sample has under 250,000 clones, around 87% seen once. This sequence joins TRBV19 and TRBJ1-2; 7 bases match TRBD1. Sample: PBMCs. The receptor was isolated from a woman aged 18-29 years in good health and CMV-seropositive. The CDR3, as DNA: TGTGCCAGTAGTTCCAGAGGCGGAGGACAGGAAGGTGGCGGTAGCTATGGCTACACCTTC. It codes for CASSSRGGGQEGGGSYGYTF.